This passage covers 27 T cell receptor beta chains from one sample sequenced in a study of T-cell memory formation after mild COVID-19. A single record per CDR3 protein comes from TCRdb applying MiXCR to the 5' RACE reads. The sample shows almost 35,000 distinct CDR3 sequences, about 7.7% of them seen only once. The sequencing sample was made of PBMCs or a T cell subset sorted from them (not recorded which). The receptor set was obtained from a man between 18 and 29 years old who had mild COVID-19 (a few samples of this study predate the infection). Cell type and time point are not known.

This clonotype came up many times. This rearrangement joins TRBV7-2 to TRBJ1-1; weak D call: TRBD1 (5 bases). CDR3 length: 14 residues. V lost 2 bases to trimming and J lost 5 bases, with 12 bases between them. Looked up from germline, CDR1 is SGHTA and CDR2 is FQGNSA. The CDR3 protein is CASSLSAGRTEAFF. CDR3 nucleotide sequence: TGTGCCAGCAGCTTAAGTGCAGGGAGAACTGAAGCTTTCTTT.

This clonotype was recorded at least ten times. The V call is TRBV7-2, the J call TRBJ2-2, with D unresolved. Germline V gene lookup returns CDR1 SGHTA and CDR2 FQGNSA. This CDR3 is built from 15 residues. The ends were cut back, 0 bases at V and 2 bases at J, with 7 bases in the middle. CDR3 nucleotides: TGTGCCAGCAGCTTAGCGAACAGAAACACCGGGGAGCTGTTTTTT. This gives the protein CASSLANRNTGELFF.

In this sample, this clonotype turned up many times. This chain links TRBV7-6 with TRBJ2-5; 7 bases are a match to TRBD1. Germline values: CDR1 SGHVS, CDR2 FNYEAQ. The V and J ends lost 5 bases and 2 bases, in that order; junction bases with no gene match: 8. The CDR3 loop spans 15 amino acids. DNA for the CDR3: TGTGCCAGCAGCCTACGACAGGGATTTCAAGAGACCCAGTACTTC. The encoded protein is CASSLRQGFQETQYF.

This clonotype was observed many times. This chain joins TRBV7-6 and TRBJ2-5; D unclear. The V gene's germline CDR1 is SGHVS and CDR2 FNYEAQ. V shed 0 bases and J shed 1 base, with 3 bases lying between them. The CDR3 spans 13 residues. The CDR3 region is CASSLAIQETQYF. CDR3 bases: TGTGCCAGCAGCTTAGCTATCCAAGAGACCCAGTACTTC.

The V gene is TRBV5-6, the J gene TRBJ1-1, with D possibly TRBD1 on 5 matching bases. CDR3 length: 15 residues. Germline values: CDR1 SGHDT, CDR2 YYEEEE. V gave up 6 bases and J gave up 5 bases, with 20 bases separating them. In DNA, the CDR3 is TGTGCCAGCACTCCCGGGGGAGGTCGGTGGACTGAAGCTTTCTTT. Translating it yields CASTPGGGRWTEAFF. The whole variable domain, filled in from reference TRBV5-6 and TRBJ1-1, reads DAGVTQSPTHLIKTRGQQVTLRCSPKSGHDTVSWYQQALGQGPQFIFQYYEEEERQRGNFPDRFSGHQFPNYSSELNVNALLLGDSALYLCASTPGGGRWTEAFFGQGTRLTVV.

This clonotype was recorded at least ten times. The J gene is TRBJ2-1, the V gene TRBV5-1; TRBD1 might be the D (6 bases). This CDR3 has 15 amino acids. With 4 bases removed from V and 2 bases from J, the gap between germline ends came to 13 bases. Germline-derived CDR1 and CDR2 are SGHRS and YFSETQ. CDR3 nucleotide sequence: TGCGCCAGCAGCAACAGGGTCGGGGCCTACAATGAGCAGTTCTTC. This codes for CASSNRVGAYNEQFF.

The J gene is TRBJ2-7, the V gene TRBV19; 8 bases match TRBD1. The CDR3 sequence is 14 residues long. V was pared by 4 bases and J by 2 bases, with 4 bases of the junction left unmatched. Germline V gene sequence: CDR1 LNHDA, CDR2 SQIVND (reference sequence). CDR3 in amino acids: CASSRQGITYEQYF. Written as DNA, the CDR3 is TGTGCCAGTAGTAGACAGGGGATAACCTACGAGCAGTACTTC.

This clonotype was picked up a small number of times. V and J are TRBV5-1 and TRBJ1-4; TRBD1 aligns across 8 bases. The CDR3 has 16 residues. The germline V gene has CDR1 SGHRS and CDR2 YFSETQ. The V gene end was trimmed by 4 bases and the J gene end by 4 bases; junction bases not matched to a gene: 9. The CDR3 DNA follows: TGCGCCAGCAGCCTACAAGGAACAGGGGGTAATGAAAAACTGTTTTTT. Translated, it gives CASSLQGTGGNEKLFF.

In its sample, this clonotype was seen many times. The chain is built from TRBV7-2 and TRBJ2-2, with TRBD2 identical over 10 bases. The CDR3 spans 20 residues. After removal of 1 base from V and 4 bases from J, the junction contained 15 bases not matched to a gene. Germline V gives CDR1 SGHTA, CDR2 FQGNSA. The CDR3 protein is CASSLGGRWERGGVTGELFF. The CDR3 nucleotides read TGTGCCAGCAGCTTAGGGGGGCGCTGGGAGCGGGGGGGCGTCACCGGGGAGCTGTTTTTT.

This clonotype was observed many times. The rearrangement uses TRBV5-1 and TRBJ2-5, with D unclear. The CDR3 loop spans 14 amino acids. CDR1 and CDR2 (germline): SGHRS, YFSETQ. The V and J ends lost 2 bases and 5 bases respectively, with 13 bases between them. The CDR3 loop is CASSLLTTLETQYF. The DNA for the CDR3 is TGCGCCAGCAGCTTACTTACTACCCTGGAGACCCAGTACTTC. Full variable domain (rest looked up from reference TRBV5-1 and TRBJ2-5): KAGVTQTPRYLIKTRGQQVTLSCSPISGHRSVSWYQQTPGQGLQFLFEYFSETQRNKGNFPGRFSGRQFSNSRSEMNVSTLELGDSALYLCASSLLTTLETQYFGPGTRLLVL.

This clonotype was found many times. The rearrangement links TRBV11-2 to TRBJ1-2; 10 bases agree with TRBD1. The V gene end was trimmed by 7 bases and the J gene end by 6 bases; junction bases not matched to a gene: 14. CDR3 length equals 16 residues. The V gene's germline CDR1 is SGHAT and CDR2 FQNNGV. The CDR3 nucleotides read TGTGCCAGCACCCTGACAGGGGGCAAATTTGTCAATGGCTACACCTTC. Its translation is CASTLTGGKFVNGYTF.

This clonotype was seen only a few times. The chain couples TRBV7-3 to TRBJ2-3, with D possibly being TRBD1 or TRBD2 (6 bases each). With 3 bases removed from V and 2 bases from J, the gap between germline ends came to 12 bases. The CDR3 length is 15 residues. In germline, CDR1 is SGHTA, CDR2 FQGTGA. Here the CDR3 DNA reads TGTGCCAGCAGCTTGATCGGGGGCCTCACAGATACGCAGTATTTT. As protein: CASSLIGGLTDTQYF.

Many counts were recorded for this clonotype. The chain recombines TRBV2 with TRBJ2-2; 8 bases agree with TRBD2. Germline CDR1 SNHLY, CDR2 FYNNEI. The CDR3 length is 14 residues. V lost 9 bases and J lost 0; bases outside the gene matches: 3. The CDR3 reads CASSGLANTGELFF. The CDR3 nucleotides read TGTGCCAGTTCGGGACTAGCGAACACCGGGGAGCTGTTTTTT. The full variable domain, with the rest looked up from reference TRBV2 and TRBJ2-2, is EPEVTQTPSHQVTQMGQEVILRCVPISNHLYFYWYRQILGQKVEFLVSFYNNEISEKSEIFDDQFSVERPDGSNFTLKIRSTKLEDSAMYFCASSGLANTGELFFGEGSRLTVL.

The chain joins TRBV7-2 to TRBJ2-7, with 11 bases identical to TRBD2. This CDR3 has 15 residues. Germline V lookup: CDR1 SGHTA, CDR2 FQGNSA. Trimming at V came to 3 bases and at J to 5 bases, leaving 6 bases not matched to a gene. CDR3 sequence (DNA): TGTGCCAGCAGCTTGTTAGCGGGGGGGCTGCACGAGCAGTACTTC. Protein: CASSLLAGGLHEQYF.

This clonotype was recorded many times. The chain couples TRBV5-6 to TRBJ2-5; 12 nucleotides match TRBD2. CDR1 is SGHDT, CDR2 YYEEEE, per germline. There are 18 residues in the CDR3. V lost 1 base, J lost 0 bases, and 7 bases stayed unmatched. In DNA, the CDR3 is TGTGCCAGCAGCTTGAGGTCCGGGACTAGCGGGTACCAAGAGACCCAGTACTTC. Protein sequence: CASSLRSGTSGYQETQYF.

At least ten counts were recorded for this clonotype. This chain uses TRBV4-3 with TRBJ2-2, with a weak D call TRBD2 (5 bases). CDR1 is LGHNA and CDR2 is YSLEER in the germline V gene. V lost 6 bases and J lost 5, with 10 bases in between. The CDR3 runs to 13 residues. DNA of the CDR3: TGCGCCAGCAGATCGGGGTGGACCGGGGAGCTGTTTTTT. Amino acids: CASRSGWTGELFF.

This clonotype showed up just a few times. CDR3: CAISETLGQGADTQYF. The CDR3 region has the DNA TGTGCCATCAGTGAGACCTTGGGACAGGGGGCAGATACGCAGTATTTT. The rearrangement joins TRBV10-3 to TRBJ2-3, with 11 bases fitting TRBD1. CDR1 is ENHRY and CDR2 is SYGVKD in the germline V gene. Losses at the gene ends were 2 bases for V and 4 bases for J; bases not matched to a gene: 5. The CDR3 is 16 amino acids.

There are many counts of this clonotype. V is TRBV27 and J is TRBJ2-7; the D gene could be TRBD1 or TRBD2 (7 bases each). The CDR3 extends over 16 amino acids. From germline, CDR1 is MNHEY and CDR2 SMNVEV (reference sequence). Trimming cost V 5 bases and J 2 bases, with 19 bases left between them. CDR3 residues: CASSPGGRGSTYEQYF. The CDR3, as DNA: TGTGCCAGCAGTCCAGGGGGGCGGGGGTCTACCTACGAGCAGTACTTC.

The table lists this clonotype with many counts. In DNA form, the CDR3 reads TGCGCCAGCAGCCAAGATCTTGATACGCAGTATTTT. Its translation is CASSQDLDTQYF. The V call is TRBV4-3, the J call TRBJ2-3, with D unclear. Germline-derived CDR1 and CDR2 are LGHNA and YSLEER. Trimming removed 0 bases from V and 6 bases from J, with 4 bases in between. The CDR3 runs to 12 residues.

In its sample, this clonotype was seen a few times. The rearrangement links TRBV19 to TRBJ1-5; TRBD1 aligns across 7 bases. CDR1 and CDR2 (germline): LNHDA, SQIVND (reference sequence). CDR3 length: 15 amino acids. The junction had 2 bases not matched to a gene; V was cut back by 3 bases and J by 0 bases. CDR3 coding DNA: TGTGCCAGTAGTATGGGACAGTATAGCAATCAGCCCCAGCATTTT. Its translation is CASSMGQYSNQPQHF. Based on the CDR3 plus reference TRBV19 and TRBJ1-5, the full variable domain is DGGITQSPKYLFRKEGQNVTLSCEQNLNHDAMYWYRQDPGQGLRLIYYSQIVNDFQKGDIAEGYSVSREKKESFPLTVTSAQKNPTAFYLCASSMGQYSNQPQHFGDGTRLSIL.

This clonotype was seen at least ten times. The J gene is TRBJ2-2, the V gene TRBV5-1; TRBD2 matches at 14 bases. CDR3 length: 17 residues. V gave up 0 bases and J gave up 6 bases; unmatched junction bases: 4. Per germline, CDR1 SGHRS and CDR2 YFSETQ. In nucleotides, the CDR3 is TGCGCCAGCAGCTTGGGAGGACTAGCGGGGGGAGCCGGGGAGCTGTTTTTT. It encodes CASSLGGLAGGAGELFF.

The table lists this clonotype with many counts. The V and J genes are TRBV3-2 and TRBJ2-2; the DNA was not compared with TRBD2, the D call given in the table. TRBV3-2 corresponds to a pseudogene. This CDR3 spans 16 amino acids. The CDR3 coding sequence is TGTGCCAGCAGCGACGGACTAGCGGGGTGGATCGGGGAGCTGTTTTTT. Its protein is CASSDGLAGWIGELFF.

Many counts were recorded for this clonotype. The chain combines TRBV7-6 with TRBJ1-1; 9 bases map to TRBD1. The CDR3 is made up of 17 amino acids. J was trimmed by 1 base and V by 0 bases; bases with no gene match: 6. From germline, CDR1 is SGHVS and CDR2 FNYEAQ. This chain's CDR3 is CASSLASGTGRNTEAFF. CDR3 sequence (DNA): TGTGCCAGCAGCTTAGCGTCCGGGACAGGGCGGAACACTGAAGCTTTCTTT.

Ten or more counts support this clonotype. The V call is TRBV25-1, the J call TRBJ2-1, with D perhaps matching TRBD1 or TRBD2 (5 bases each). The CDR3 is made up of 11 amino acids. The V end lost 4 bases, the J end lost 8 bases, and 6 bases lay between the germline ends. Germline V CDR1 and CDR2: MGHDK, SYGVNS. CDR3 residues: CASSGGDEQFF. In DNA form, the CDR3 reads TGTGCCAGCAGTGGAGGGGATGAGCAGTTCTTC.

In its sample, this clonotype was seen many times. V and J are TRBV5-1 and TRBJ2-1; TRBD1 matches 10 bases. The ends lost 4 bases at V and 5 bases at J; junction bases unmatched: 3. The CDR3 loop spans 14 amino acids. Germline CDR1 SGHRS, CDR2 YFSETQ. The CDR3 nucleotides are TGCGCCAGCAGCCTCGGGACAGGGGACAATGAGCAGTTCTTC. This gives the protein CASSLGTGDNEQFF.

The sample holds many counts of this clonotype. The CDR3 spells CASSHPEAFF. In DNA form, the CDR3 reads TGTGCCAGCAGTCACCCTGAAGCTTTCTTT. The rearrangement joins TRBV7-9 to TRBJ1-1; no firm D call. V lost 6 bases and J lost 6, with 5 bases in between. The CDR3 has 10 residues. Germline-derived CDR1 and CDR2 are SEHNR and FQNEAQ (reference sequence).

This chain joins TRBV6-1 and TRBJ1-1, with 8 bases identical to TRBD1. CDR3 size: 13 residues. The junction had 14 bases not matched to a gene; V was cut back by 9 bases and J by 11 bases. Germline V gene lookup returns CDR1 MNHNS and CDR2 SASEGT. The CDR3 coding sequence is TGTGCCAGAAGCTGGACAGGGCTCACTGGGGCTTTCTTT. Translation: CARSWTGLTGAFF.